One and the same sample provided the 23 T cell receptor beta chains below, sequenced in a study of blood T cell repertoires in COVID-19. Produced via immunoSEQ multiplex PCR; TCRdb's table is partial and in-frame only. This sample has 450,000 or so clones, with 70% to 90% found just once. The sequenced sample was peripheral blood. These TCRs come from a man younger than 30 with COVID-19, enrolled during active disease.

This chain connects TRBV5-6 to TRBJ2-7; 8 nucleotides line up with TRBD1. V shed 4 bases and J 3 bases; nucleotides not matched to a gene: 3. This CDR3 is 13 amino acids long. Germline lookup yields CDR1 SGHDT and CDR2 YYEEEE. The CDR3 protein is CASSAGQGYEQYF. In DNA form, the CDR3 reads TGTGCCAGCAGCGCCGGACAGGGCTACGAGCAGTACTTC.

The chain joins TRBV14 to TRBJ1-2; unclear D gene. Trimming shortened V by 3 bases and J by 1 base, and 6 bases separated the two germline ends. CDR3 length equals 13 residues. CDR1 and CDR2 (germline): SGHDN, FVKESK. The CDR3 here is CASSQTLNYGYTF. CDR3 nucleotide sequence: TGTGCCAGCAGCCAGACACTTAACTATGGCTACACCTTC.

This chain joins TRBV28 and TRBJ1-1; TRBD1 is a possible D gene (6 bases). The CDR3 loop spans 11 amino acids. Trimming took 5 bases from V and 10 from J, leaving 11 bases between them. CDR1 is MDHEN and CDR2 is SYDVKM in the germline V gene. The CDR3 DNA reads as TGTGCCAGCAGTGGACAGTTTGCAGCTTTCTTT. Encoded protein: CASSGQFAAFF.

For the CDR3, the DNA is TGCGCCAGCAGCCAGGCGGGGGGCCCATCCTACGAGCAGTACTTC. Translated, it gives CASSQAGGPSYEQYF. The chain links TRBV4-1 to TRBJ2-7; the match to TRBD2 covers 8 bases. V was clipped by 3 bases and J by 1 base; unmatched bases: 5. The germline V gene encodes CDR1 MGHRA and CDR2 YSYEKL. The CDR3 sequence is 15 residues long.

V gene TRBV6-1 combines with J gene TRBJ1-4, with 8 bases identical to TRBD1. Germline lookup yields CDR1 MNHNS and CDR2 SASEGT. V dropped 1 base and J dropped 1; count of bases not matched to a gene: 2. CDR3 length: 16 residues. The CDR3 protein is CASSEGTGRTNEKLFF. The CDR3 nucleotides read TGTGCCAGCAGTGAAGGGACAGGGCGAACTAATGAAAAACTGTTTTTT.

The V gene is TRBV5-1, the J gene TRBJ2-1, with D tentatively TRBD2 (6 bases). Trimming pared 2 bases from V and 6 bases from J, leaving 15 bases between. The germline gives CDR1 SGHRS, CDR2 YFSETQ. This CDR3 contains 15 residues. The chain's CDR3 is CASSFEQGGGNEQFF. Written as DNA, the CDR3 is TGCGCCAGCAGCTTCGAGCAGGGAGGAGGCAATGAGCAGTTCTTC.

CDR3: CASSSPGLAPYNEQFF. CDR3 DNA: TGCGCCAGCAGCTCTCCGGGACTAGCGCCTTACAATGAGCAGTTCTTC. The chain couples TRBV5-1 to TRBJ2-1, with TRBD2 matching 10 bases. Germline V gives CDR1 SGHRS, CDR2 YFSETQ. The CDR3 is 16 amino acids. The V gene end was trimmed by 3 bases and the J gene end by 4 bases; junction bases not matched to a gene: 7.

The rearrangement uses TRBV27 and TRBJ2-7; D is ambiguous. CDR1 is MNHEY and CDR2 is SMNVEV in the germline V gene (reference sequence). The CDR3 length is 10 residues. Trimming shortened V by 6 bases and J by 2 bases, and 2 bases separated the two germline ends. As DNA, the CDR3 is TGTGCCAGCAGCGCCTACGAGCAGTACTTC. Protein: CASSAYEQYF.

The gene calls are TRBV30 and TRBJ2-1, with D maybe TRBD2 (6 bases). CDR1 is GTSNPN and CDR2 is SVGIG in the germline V gene (reference sequence). This CDR3 has 14 amino acids. The V and J ends lost 3 bases and 7 bases respectively, with 16 bases between them. CDR3: CAWSLGISGNEQFF. The CDR3 DNA follows: TGTGCCTGGAGCCTCGGGATCAGCGGGAATGAGCAGTTCTTC.

The chain joins TRBV5-6 to TRBJ2-5, with unresolved D. V was cut by 2 bases and J by 5 bases, with 10 bases left in between. The germline V gene has CDR1 SGHDT and CDR2 YYEEEE. The CDR3 has 13 amino acids. CDR3 DNA sequence: TGTGCCAGCAGCTTCCAGTCGCGGGAGACCCAGTACTTC. The encoded protein is CASSFQSRETQYF.

CDR3: CASSYSQRGVTDTQYF. CDR3 bases: TGTGCCAGCAGTTACTCCCAGCGGGGGGTCACAGATACGCAGTATTTT. The J gene is TRBJ2-3, the V gene TRBV6-5, with TRBD2 matching 9 bases. Germline loops: CDR1 MNHEY, CDR2 SVGAGI. The CDR3 sequence is 16 residues long. The junction had 3 bases not matched to a gene; V was cut back by 0 bases and J by 2 bases.

The CDR3 bases are TGCGCCAGCAGCTTGGCGGGAGGAGAGACCCAGTACTTC. As protein: CASSLAGGETQYF. The chain carries TRBV5-1 and TRBJ2-5; 7 nucleotides align to TRBD2. This CDR3 has 13 residues. Germline CDR1 and CDR2: SGHRS and YFSETQ. V trimming: 0 bases; J trimming: 4 bases; junction bases outside the gene matches: 0.

This clone is a singleton in its sample. The rearrangement joins TRBV7-9 to TRBJ1-2; tentative D call: TRBD1 (6 bases). The CDR3 is 16 amino acids. V was pared by 4 bases and J by 0 bases, with 15 bases between. Per the germline V gene, CDR1 is SEHNR and CDR2 is FQNEAQ (reference sequence). This chain's CDR3 is CASSSPGGPANYGYTF. For the CDR3, the DNA is TGTGCCAGCAGCTCGCCCGGGGGGCCAGCTAACTATGGCTACACCTTC.

In this sample, this clone turned up a few times. This chain uses TRBV2 with TRBJ1-6; D gene unclear. Trimming took off 1 base at V and 4 bases at J, with 11 bases between the two ends. CDR1 and CDR2 (germline): SNHLY, FYNNEI. The CDR3 spans 16 residues. CDR3 sequence (DNA): TGTGCCAGCAGTGAAGGGCTCTCTTCTTATAATTCACCCCTCCACTTT. Encoded protein: CASSEGLSSYNSPLHF. The variable domain in full, completed from reference TRBV2 and TRBJ1-6, reads EPEVTQTPSHQVTQMGQEVILRCVPISNHLYFYWYRQILGQKVEFLVSFYNNEISEKSEIFDDQFSVERPDGSNFTLKIRSTKLEDSAMYFCASSEGLSSYNSPLHFGNGTRLTVT.

The chain joins TRBV6-5 to TRBJ1-2; no firm D call. The CDR3 has 12 residues. The ends were cut back, 2 bases at V and 8 bases at J, with 9 bases in the middle. CDR1 is MNHEY, CDR2 SVGAGI, per germline. Here the CDR3 reads CASSYDGGGYTF. In DNA form, the CDR3 reads TGTGCCAGCAGTTACGATGGAGGGGGCTACACCTTC.

The gene calls are TRBV3-1 (or the pseudogene TRBV3-2) and TRBJ2-5; 15 nucleotides match TRBD2. The CDR3 length is 21 residues. With V trimmed by 3 bases and J by 1 base, 15 bases remained unmatched. Germline values: CDR1 LGHDT, CDR2 YNNKEL (reference sequence). As DNA, the CDR3 is TGTGCCAGCAGCCAGATACCTCCGGGACTAGCGGGGGGAAGTACCCAAGAGACCCAGTACTTC. This gives the protein CASSQIPPGLAGGSTQETQYF.

The V and J genes are TRBV11-3 and TRBJ1-1; 8 bases are a match to TRBD1. In germline, CDR1 is SGHNT, CDR2 YENEEA. The trim removed 5 bases at V and 1 base at J, leaving 3 bases unmatched. There are 14 residues in the CDR3. In DNA, the CDR3 is TGTGCCAGCAGCCCAACAGGGGGGAACACTGAAGCTTTCTTT. This codes for CASSPTGGNTEAFF.

The CDR3 region is CAGAPTGGFGETQYF. CDR3 DNA sequence: TGTGCCGGAGCACCAACAGGGGGGTTTGGTGAGACCCAGTACTTC. The chain combines TRBV19 with TRBJ2-5; 8 bases are shared with TRBD1. Germline V CDR1 and CDR2: LNHDA, SQIVND (reference sequence). CDR3 size: 15 residues. The trim removed 11 bases at V and 5 bases at J, leaving 16 bases unmatched.

This clone was seen only a few times. This chain uses TRBV19 with TRBJ1-5, with D possibly matching TRBD1 (5 bases). V lost 2 bases and J lost 1, with 12 bases in between. The CDR3 contains 16 residues. Looked up from germline, CDR1 is LNHDA and CDR2 is SQIVND (reference sequence). Here the CDR3 DNA reads TGTGCCAGTAGTATACCCAGGGTTCGGAGCAATCAGCCCCAGCATTTT. Protein: CASSIPRVRSNQPQHF.

This rearrangement joins TRBV5-6 to TRBJ2-1, with 7 positions matching TRBD2. V lost 3 bases to trimming and J lost 1 base; unmatched junction nucleotides: 7. Germline V gives CDR1 SGHDT, CDR2 YYEEEE. The CDR3 contains 16 residues. The CDR3 sequence is CASSSWTRISYNEQFF. In DNA form, the CDR3 reads TGTGCCAGCAGCTCCTGGACTAGGATATCCTACAATGAGCAGTTCTTC.

J is TRBJ1-3 and V is TRBV7-2, with D tentatively TRBD1 (5 bases). Trimming pared 4 bases from V and 11 bases from J, leaving 24 bases between. In germline, CDR1 is SGHTA, CDR2 FQGNSA. The CDR3 spans 16 residues. The CDR3 reads CASSSLGAASRESIYF. CDR3 sequence (DNA): TGTGCCAGCAGCTCTCTAGGGGCAGCGTCCAGGGAATCCATATATTTT.

The chain couples TRBV24-1 to TRBJ1-5; 8 bases match TRBD1. Germline V gene sequence: CDR1 KGHDR, CDR2 SFDVKD. The ends lost 2 bases at V and 3 bases at J; junction bases unmatched: 2. The CDR3 has 15 residues. CDR3 residues: CATSDSGGNNQPQHF. The CDR3 region has the DNA TGTGCCACCAGTGATTCAGGGGGCAACAATCAGCCCCAGCATTTT.

The chain couples TRBV7-8 to TRBJ2-1; maybe TRBD2 (5 bases). The germline CDR1 and CDR2 sequences are SGHVS and FQNEAQ. This CDR3 has 13 amino acids. Trimming pared 5 bases from V and 2 bases from J, leaving 7 bases between. CDR3 DNA: TGTGCCAGCAGCGCGGGCCCCTACAATGAGCAGTTCTTC. Its protein product is CASSAGPYNEQFF.